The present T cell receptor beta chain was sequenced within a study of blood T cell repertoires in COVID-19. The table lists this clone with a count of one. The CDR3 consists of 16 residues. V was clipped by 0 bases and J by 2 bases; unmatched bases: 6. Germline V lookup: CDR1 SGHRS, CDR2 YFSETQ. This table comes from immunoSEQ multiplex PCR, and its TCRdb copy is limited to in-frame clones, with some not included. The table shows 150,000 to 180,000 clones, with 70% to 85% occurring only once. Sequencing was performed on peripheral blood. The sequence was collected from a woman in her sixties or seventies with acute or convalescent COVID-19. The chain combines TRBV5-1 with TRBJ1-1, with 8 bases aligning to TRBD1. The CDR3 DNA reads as TGCGCCAGCAGCTTGGTGGGACAGGCAAGAAACACTGAAGCTTTCTTT. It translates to CASSLVGQARNTEAFF. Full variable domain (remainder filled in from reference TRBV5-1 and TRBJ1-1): KAGVTQTPRYLIKTRGQQVTLSCSPISGHRSVSWYQQTPGQGLQFLFEYFSETQRNKGNFPGRFSGRQFSNSRSEMNVSTLELGDSALYLCASSLVGQARNTEAFFGQGTRLTVV.